These T cell receptor beta chains were read from a single sample in a study of shared clonotypes between healthy human individuals. The assay was immunoSEQ multiplex PCR, and TCRdb's table has in-frame clones only and misses some. The sample lists approximately 2,200,000 clones; about 93% were seen once. Sequencing was done on a sample of naive CD8+ T cells from PBMCs. Every receptor here comes from a man aged 18 to 29 in good health. Some clones in this sample may be carry-over from other donors' samples. The CDR3 runs from the conserved cysteine through the conserved F or W. A D gene is named only where the DNA matches it firmly. The listing skips clone size in some rows; elsewhere it reads once, few, many or a size class.

V gene,J gene,clone size,D gene,CDR3 DNA,CDR3 protein
TRBV7-9,TRBJ1-1,once,TRBD1,TGTGCCAGCAGCTTAGCAGGGGGCTTGAACACTGAAGCTTTCTTT,CASSLAGGLNTEAFF
TRBV28,TRBJ2-3,.,.,TGTGCCAGCAGGTACGGTAGGATCCGCACAGATACGCAGTATTTT,CASRYGRIRTDTQYF
TRBV11-3,TRBJ2-3,.,.,TGTGCCAGCAGCTTAAACCCGGCGGATACGCAGTATTTT,CASSLNPADTQYF
TRBV5-4,TRBJ2-7,.,TRBD1,TGTGCCAGCAGTTCCGGGGACAGCTCCTACGAGCAGTACTTC,CASSSGDSSYEQYF
TRBV11-3,TRBJ2-1,.,.,TGTGCCAGCAGCTTAGATCCCCCTCCTTACAATGAGCAGTTCTTC,CASSLDPPPYNEQFF
TRBV27,TRBJ2-7,.,TRBD2,TGTGCCAGCAAGACTAGCGGCACCTACGAGCAGTACTTC,CASKTSGTYEQYF
TRBV6-6,TRBJ2-7,.,TRBD2,TGTGCCAGCACCCCGGGTGGGCTAGCGGAATACGAGCAGTACTTC,CASTPGGLAEYEQYF
TRBV7-9,TRBJ2-7,few,.,TGTGCCAGCAGCTTTGGGACGGCAAAGGATAGCGAGCAGTACTTC,CASSFGTAKDSEQYF
TRBV28,TRBJ2-5,.,TRBD2,TGTGCCAGCAGTTTATCAGTCTTAGCGGGCACAGCCCAGTACTTC,CASSLSVLAGTAQYF
TRBV7-2,TRBJ2-7,once,TRBD2,TGTGCCAGCAGCTTCTCGGGAGGGCACGAGCAGTACTTC,CASSFSGGHEQYF
TRBV27,TRBJ2-7,.,.,TGTGCCAGCAGTGCTAGTATGACATTTTCCGAGCAGTACTTC,CASSASMTFSEQYF
TRBV27,TRBJ1-1,.,.,TGTGCCAGCAGATTAGGGGCGGGGTCTGAAGCTTTCTTT,CASRLGAGSEAFF
TRBV2,TRBJ2-5,.,.,TGTGCCAGCAGTGAGCGGAACCAAGAGACCCAGTACTTC,CASSERNQETQYF
TRBV27,TRBJ1-1,once,TRBD1,TGTGCCAGCAGTGGGACAGGGGGATGGACTGAAGCTTTCTTT,CASSGTGGWTEAFF
TRBV6-1,TRBJ2-7,.,TRBD2,TGTGCCAGCAGCGAAACACCTAGGGGACTAGCGGGAATCGAGCAGTACTTC,CASSETPRGLAGIEQYF
TRBV15,TRBJ2-7,.,.,TGTGCCACCAGCAGAGAAAGGGTCTACGAGCAGTACTTC,CATSRERVYEQYF
TRBV10-1,TRBJ2-7,.,.,TGCGCCAGCAGTGACCCAAGTTTTTACGAGCAGTACTTC,CASSDPSFYEQYF
TRBV28,TRBJ1-2,.,.,TGTGCCAGCAGTTTGGGGTTAGGATCCTATGGCTACACCTTC,CASSLGLGSYGYTF
TRBV5-1,TRBJ1-1,few,.,TGCGCCAGCAGCTTTCAGGGTGCCACTGAAGCTTTCTTT,CASSFQGATEAFF
TRBV27,TRBJ1-2,.,.,TGTGCCAGCCAGTCACATAGGGCTAATGGCTACACCTTC,CASQSHRANGYTF
TRBV19,TRBJ1-5,.,.,TGTGCCAGTAGTATTTGGGGCAGGGGCGTCGTCGTAGGCAATCAGCCCCAGCATTTT,CASSIWGRGVVVGNQPQHF
TRBV27,TRBJ2-3,.,.,TGTGCCAGCAGTTTGTCTTCGGGGGGCACAGATACGCAGTATTTT,CASSLSSGGTDTQYF
TRBV4-1,TRBJ2-1,once,.,TGCGCCAGCAGCCAATTCCCCGGGGCCGCCTACAATGAGCAGTTCTTC,CASSQFPGAAYNEQFF
TRBV19,TRBJ1-2,.,TRBD1,TGTGCCAGTAGTATCTTCGGAGGGGGCGGCTACACCTTC,CASSIFGGGGYTF
TRBV2,TRBJ2-7,.,TRBD2,TGTGCCAGCAGTGATGGTCTAGCGGGCCGCGAGCAGTACTTC,CASSDGLAGREQYF
TRBV7-6,TRBJ2-1,.,TRBD2,TGTGCCAGCGGACGGGAGGGCCTCTTCAATGAGCAGTTCTTC,CASGREGLFNEQFF
TRBV4-2,TRBJ2-7,.,TRBD1,TGTGCCAGCAGCGGACGGACAGGGGGCGAGCAGTACTTC,CASSGRTGGEQYF
TRBV5-4,TRBJ2-1,.,.,TGTGCCAGCAGCTTTCGCGGAGGCAATGAGCAGTTCTTC,CASSFRGGNEQFF
TRBV27,TRBJ2-5,.,.,TGTGCCAGCAGTTTTTTCGGGGGTCAAGAGACCCAGTACTTC,CASSFFGGQETQYF
TRBV5-6,TRBJ2-1,.,TRBD2,TGTGCCAGCAGCTTTGGGACTAGCGGGAGGGTAAATGAGCAGTTCTTC,CASSFGTSGRVNEQFF
TRBV29-1,TRBJ2-1,.,.,TGCAGCGTCCGACAGTTTTCCTACAATGAGCAGTTCTTC,CSVRQFSYNEQFF
TRBV7-9,TRBJ2-5,.,.,TGTGCCAGCAGCGACGCAGTGGGATTCCAAGAGACCCAGTACTTC,CASSDAVGFQETQYF
TRBV30,TRBJ2-7,.,TRBD1,TGTGCCTGGAGTTCAGGGGGCCCCTACGAGCAGTACTTC,CAWSSGGPYEQYF
TRBV2,TRBJ1-3,.,.,TGTGCCAGCAGTGATACAGGGAAGGGGACTGGAAACACCATATATTTT,CASSDTGKGTGNTIYF
TRBV6-1,TRBJ1-5,many,.,TGTGCCAGCAGTGAGGTTGCAACCGAGAACAATCAGCCCCAGCATTTT,CASSEVATENNQPQHF
TRBV28,TRBJ2-7,.,.,TGTGCCAGCAGAGGGGGGTTCCCTTGGTACGAGCAGTACTTC,CASRGGFPWYEQYF
TRBV7-9,TRBJ2-1,.,.,TGTGCCAGCAGCCCAACTAGCAGCTACAATGAGCAGTTCTTC,CASSPTSSYNEQFF
TRBV29-1,TRBJ1-2,.,.,TGCAGCGTTGGAGTGGGAGACATGTGGGGCTACACCTTC,CSVGVGDMWGYTF
TRBV21-1,TRBJ2-1,.,.,TGTGCCAGCAGCAAGGTCAAGCGGGAGGGCCTCGATGAGCAGTTCTTC,CASSKVKREGLDEQFF
TRBV7-6,TRBJ2-3,.,.,TGTGCCAGCAGCTTGGTTGCGTTCACAGATACGCAGTATTTT,CASSLVAFTDTQYF
TRBV2,TRBJ2-7,.,.,TGTGCCAGCAGTGAATATCTTATGAAGAACAGGCAGTCCTACGAGCAGTACTTC,CASSEYLMKNRQSYEQYF
TRBV5-1,TRBJ2-3,.,TRBD2,TGCGCCAGCAGCCCACTAGCGGATAGCACAGATACGCAGTATTTT,CASSPLADSTDTQYF
TRBV23-1,TRBJ1-5,.,TRBD1,TGCGCCAGCAGTCAATCGTTTGTCTCAGGGGGCCAGCCCCAGCATTTT,CASSQSFVSGGQPQHF
TRBV5-5,TRBJ2-7,.,TRBD2,TGTGCCAGCAGCCATGGGCTAGCGGGCTTCCTCCCCCTCTCCTACAAGCAGTACTTC,CASSHGLAGFLPLSYKQYF
TRBV11-2,TRBJ2-2,many,.,TGTGCCAGCAGCTCCCCCTCGAGGGGCGAACCGAACACCGGGGAGCTGTTTTTT,CASSSPSRGEPNTGELFF
TRBV7-2,TRBJ1-5,.,.,TGTGCCAGCAGCTTAGGGGGCAGGGAGAGTTACAATCAGCCCCAGCATTTT,CASSLGGRESYNQPQHF